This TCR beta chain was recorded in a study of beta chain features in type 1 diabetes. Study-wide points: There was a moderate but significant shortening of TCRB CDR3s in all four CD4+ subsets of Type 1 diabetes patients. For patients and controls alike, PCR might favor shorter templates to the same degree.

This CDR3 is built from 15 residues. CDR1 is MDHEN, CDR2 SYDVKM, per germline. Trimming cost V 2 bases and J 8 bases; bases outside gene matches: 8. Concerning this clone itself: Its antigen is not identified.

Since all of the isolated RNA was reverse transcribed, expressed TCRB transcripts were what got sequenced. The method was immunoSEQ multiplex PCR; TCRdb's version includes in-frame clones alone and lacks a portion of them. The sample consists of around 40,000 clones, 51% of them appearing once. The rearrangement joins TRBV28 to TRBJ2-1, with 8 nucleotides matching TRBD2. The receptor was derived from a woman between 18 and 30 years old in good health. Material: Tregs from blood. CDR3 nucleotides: TGTGCCAGCAGTTTACCCAGCGGGAGCGTCGATGAGCAGTTCTTC. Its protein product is CASSLPSGSVDEQFF. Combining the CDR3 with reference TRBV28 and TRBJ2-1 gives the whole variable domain DVKVTQSSRYLVKRTGEKVFLECVQDMDHENMFWYRQDPGLGLRLIYFSYDVKMKEKGDIPEGYSVSREKKERFSLILESASTNQTSMYLCASSLPSGSVDEQFFGPGTRLTVL.